Presented here are 8 T cell receptor beta chains from one specimen sequenced in a study of cytomegalovirus exposure and HLA in healthy donors. Primers included in the PCR were 60 Vbeta and 13 Jbeta primers. Data came from immunoSEQ multiplex PCR; TCRdb stores just in-frame clones and leaves some out. Altogether some 100,000 clones are present, 75% to 85% being singletons, with the ten largest covering 1.2%. Sequencing was done on a sample of PBMCs. These receptors were obtained from a woman aged 18-29 years in good health and CMV-seronegative.

The chain combines TRBV5-1 with TRBJ1-1; D perhaps matches TRBD1 (5 bases). V dropped 3 bases and J dropped 0 bases, with 12 bases sitting between them. The CDR3 is made up of 15 amino acids. CDR1 is SGHRS and CDR2 is YFSETQ in the germline V gene. CDR3 sequence reads: CASSWSGGVNTEAFF. The DNA of the CDR3 is TGCGCCAGCAGCTGGTCTGGGGGGGTGAACACTGAAGCTTTCTTT.

V and J are TRBV5-1 and TRBJ2-5, with 8 bases lining up with TRBD2. After removal of 5 bases from V and 5 bases from J, the junction contained 11 bases not matched to a gene. The CDR3 spans 15 residues. In germline, CDR1 is SGHRS, CDR2 YFSETQ. The CDR3 nucleotides are TGCGCCAGCAGTCCCAATCGGGGGGGCCGGGAGACCCAGTACTTC. Protein product: CASSPNRGGRETQYF.

The V gene is TRBV11-2, the J gene TRBJ2-1, with a possible D match to TRBD1 (5 bases). The CDR3 is 12 amino acids. Trimming pared 2 bases from V and 12 bases from J, leaving 11 bases between. Germline CDR1 reads SGHAT; CDR2 reads FQNNGV. The CDR3 DNA is TGTGCCAGCAGCTTACAGGGAATTGGGCAGTTCTTC. The encoded protein is CASSLQGIGQFF.

This clone was seen only a few times. The chain links TRBV11-2 to TRBJ2-5, with a tentative D call TRBD2 (6 bases). Germline V CDR1 and CDR2: SGHAT, FQNNGV. The V gene lost 0 bases and the J gene lost 5 bases, with 7 bases spanning the gap. This CDR3 region has 13 residues. CDR3 DNA: TGTGCCAGCAGCTTAGAGGAGGGGGAGACCCAGTACTTC. This gives the protein CASSLEEGETQYF.

V is TRBV28 and J is TRBJ2-7, with 8 bases matching TRBD2. Germline V lookup: CDR1 MDHEN, CDR2 SYDVKM. The CDR3 is made up of 14 amino acids. Trimming removed 3 bases from V and 2 bases from J; junction bases left unmatched: 3. In nucleotides, the CDR3 is TGTGCCAGCAGTTTTGGCGGGAGGACCTACGAGCAGTACTTC. Encoded protein: CASSFGGRTYEQYF.

The V call is TRBV7-3, the J call TRBJ2-5; 7 bases are shared with TRBD2. After removal of 5 bases from V and 5 bases from J, the junction contained 2 bases not matched to a gene. CDR1 is SGHTA, CDR2 FQGTGA, per germline. The CDR3 length is 12 residues. DNA of the CDR3: TGTGCCAGCAGCCTACTAGCGGAGACCCAGTACTTC. It codes for CASSLLAETQYF. The complete variable domain, with remaining parts taken from reference TRBV7-3 and TRBJ2-5, reads GAGVSQTPSNKVTEKGKYVELRCDPISGHTALYWYRQSLGQGPEFLIYFQGTGAADDSGLPNDRFFAVRPEGSVSTLKIQRTERGDSAVYLCASSLLAETQYFGPGTRLLVL.

The CDR3 sequence is CAWTRGGFGNYGYTF. In nucleotides, the CDR3 is TGTGCCTGGACTAGGGGGGGTTTTGGTAACTATGGCTACACCTTC. The chain combines TRBV30 with TRBJ1-2, with D maybe TRBD1 (6 bases). Germline values: CDR1 GTSNPN, CDR2 SVGIG (reference sequence). The CDR3 loop spans 15 amino acids. Trimming pared 4 bases from V and 1 base from J, leaving 16 bases between.

The chain has TRBV6-5 and TRBJ1-2; tentative D call: TRBD1 (5 bases). This CDR3 is built from 15 residues. CDR1 is MNHEY, CDR2 SVGAGI, per germline. Trimming took 0 bases from V and 3 from J, leaving 11 bases between them. The CDR3 DNA sequence: TGTGCCAGCAGTTACTCGATCGCGGGGGACTATGGCTACACCTTC. This translates into CASSYSIAGDYGYTF.